A selection of T cell receptor beta chains follows, all from one sample in a study of T-cell reconstitution after alpha-beta-depleted transplantation in children. One entry per CDR3 protein, called by TCRdb with MiXCR from the PCR reads. This table has 700,000 to 950,000 distinct CDR3 sequences, 16% appearing once. The material sequenced was PBMCs, mostly from graft donor cells, taken 360 days after TCRalphabeta/CD19-depleted stem cell transplant. The source of these receptors is a male patient aged 10 to 17 who had a stem cell transplant for acute lymphoblastic leukemia, so the T cells may come from the graft donor. Each CDR3 is given with its conserved first and last residue. D genes are given only for firm matches. Expanded clones get a size class; other rows say once, few or many, or leave the size out.

clone_size: once; v_call: TRBV3-1; d_call: TRBD2; j_call: TRBJ2-1; cdr3_nt: TGTGCCAGCTCCCATGGGGGACTAGCGGGAGTATCGAACTTATGGAGAAGGTTCTTC; cdr3_aa: CASSHGGLAGVSNLWRRFF
clone_size: -; v_call: TRBV12-3/TRBV12-4; d_call: -; j_call: TRBJ2-1; cdr3_nt: TGTGCCAGCAGTTTCGAGACAGCCTACAATGAGCAGTTCTTC; cdr3_aa: CASSFETAYNEQFF
clone_size: few; v_call: TRBV12-3/TRBV12-4; d_call: TRBD2; j_call: TRBJ2-3; cdr3_nt: TGTGCCAGCACCGTTAGCGGGAAACCAGATACGCAGTATTTT; cdr3_aa: CASTVSGKPDTQYF
clone_size: few; v_call: TRBV3-1; d_call: -; j_call: TRBJ2-7; cdr3_nt: TGTGCCAGCAGCCAAGGAGCGGGTTCCTACGAGCAGTACTTC; cdr3_aa: CASSQGAGSYEQYF
clone_size: few; v_call: TRBV7-8; d_call: TRBD1; j_call: TRBJ1-4; cdr3_nt: TGTGCCAGCAGCTTAGGGCGGAGAGGGGGCGGTGCAACTAATGAAAAACTGTTTTTT; cdr3_aa: CASSLGRRGGGATNEKLFF
clone_size: many; v_call: TRBV12-3/TRBV12-4; d_call: TRBD2; j_call: TRBJ2-3; cdr3_nt: TGTGCCAGTTTAGCGGGAGGTCTCACAGATACGCAGTATTTT; cdr3_aa: CASLAGGLTDTQYF
clone_size: -; v_call: TRBV5-6; d_call: TRBD1; j_call: TRBJ2-1; cdr3_nt: TGTGCCAGCAGCTTGGGGACAGGTTTTTCCTACAATGAGCAGTTCTTC; cdr3_aa: CASSLGTGFSYNEQFF
clone_size: -; v_call: TRBV5-1; d_call: TRBD2; j_call: TRBJ2-1; cdr3_nt: TGCGCCAGCAGCTCTCTTCTTAGCGGGAGGGGGTACAATGAGCAGTTCTTC; cdr3_aa: CASSSLLSGRGYNEQFF
clone_size: -; v_call: TRBV10-3; d_call: -; j_call: TRBJ2-3; cdr3_nt: TGTGCCATCAGTGACGGGGGGCGCGTCACAGATACGCAGTATTTT; cdr3_aa: CAISDGGRVTDTQYF
clone_size: -; v_call: TRBV19; d_call: -; j_call: TRBJ2-1; cdr3_nt: TGTGCCAGAGAGCATGAGCAGTTCTTC; cdr3_aa: CAREHEQFF
clone_size: -; v_call: TRBV20-1; d_call: TRBD2; j_call: TRBJ2-5; cdr3_nt: TGCAGTGCTGGCAGACTAGCCGGGAACCAAGAGACCCAGTACTTC; cdr3_aa: CSAGRLAGNQETQYF
clone_size: -; v_call: TRBV12-3/TRBV12-4; d_call: -; j_call: TRBJ2-3; cdr3_nt: TGTGCCAGCAGTTTATTTCTGGGAGACTTCACAGATACGCAGTATTTT; cdr3_aa: CASSLFLGDFTDTQYF
clone_size: few; v_call: TRBV5-1; d_call: TRBD2; j_call: TRBJ2-5; cdr3_nt: TGCGCCAGCGCCTCCGCGGGAGGGCCCATCGAGACCCAGTACTTC; cdr3_aa: CASASAGGPIETQYF
clone_size: few; v_call: TRBV6-5; d_call: -; j_call: TRBJ2-3; cdr3_nt: TGTGCCAGCAGTTACTCGCCCAGGGTCCAAGATACGCAGTATTTT; cdr3_aa: CASSYSPRVQDTQYF
clone_size: -; v_call: TRBV6-1; d_call: TRBD2; j_call: TRBJ2-1; cdr3_nt: TGTGCCAGCAGCCCTTCGGCGGGAGCTTACAATGAGCAGTTCTTC; cdr3_aa: CASSPSAGAYNEQFF
clone_size: -; v_call: TRBV6-1; d_call: -; j_call: TRBJ2-7; cdr3_nt: TGTGCCAGCAGCGAGGGGGTAGGCGGTACCTACGAGCAGTACTTC; cdr3_aa: CASSEGVGGTYEQYF
clone_size: -; v_call: TRBV3-1; d_call: -; j_call: TRBJ2-3; cdr3_nt: TGTGCCAGCACCCTGGGGCTTAACACAGATACGCAGTATTTT; cdr3_aa: CASTLGLNTDTQYF
clone_size: -; v_call: TRBV20-1; d_call: -; j_call: TRBJ2-3; cdr3_nt: TGCAGTGCTAGAGATGTAGGAGGACGGTCCTCCGTGGATACGCAGTATTTT; cdr3_aa: CSARDVGGRSSVDTQYF
clone_size: few; v_call: TRBV4-1; d_call: -; j_call: TRBJ2-4; cdr3_nt: TGCGCCAGCAGCCAAGACTCGGAAAACATTCAGTACTTC; cdr3_aa: CASSQDSENIQYF
clone_size: -; v_call: TRBV5-5; d_call: TRBD1; j_call: TRBJ1-3; cdr3_nt: TGTGCCAGCAGCGACAGACAGGGCTCTGGAAACACCATATATTTT; cdr3_aa: CASSDRQGSGNTIYF
clone_size: few; v_call: TRBV15; d_call: -; j_call: TRBJ1-1; cdr3_nt: TGTGCCACCAGCAGAGTCGGGGACACTGAAGCTTTCTTT; cdr3_aa: CATSRVGDTEAFF
clone_size: few; v_call: TRBV15; d_call: -; j_call: TRBJ2-2; cdr3_nt: TGTGCCACCAGGGGGGACACCGGGGAGCTGTTTTTT; cdr3_aa: CATRGDTGELFF
clone_size: few; v_call: TRBV25-1; d_call: TRBD2; j_call: TRBJ2-1; cdr3_nt: TGTGCCAGCAGTGAATTGTCTAGCGGGGGTGAGCAGTTCTTC; cdr3_aa: CASSELSSGGEQFF
clone_size: few; v_call: TRBV5-1; d_call: TRBD2; j_call: TRBJ2-7; cdr3_nt: TGCGCCAGCAGCTTGGTACTAGCGGGACGCGAGCAGTACTTC; cdr3_aa: CASSLVLAGREQYF
clone_size: -; v_call: TRBV5-1; d_call: -; j_call: TRBJ2-7; cdr3_nt: TGCGCCAGCAGCTTGGCCGGGACTTTCTCCTACGAGCAGTACTTC; cdr3_aa: CASSLAGTFSYEQYF
clone_size: many; v_call: TRBV7-9; d_call: -; j_call: TRBJ2-7; cdr3_nt: TGTGCCAGCAGCTCGGACGGACCCTACGAGCAGTACTTC; cdr3_aa: CASSSDGPYEQYF
clone_size: -; v_call: TRBV27; d_call: TRBD2; j_call: TRBJ2-2; cdr3_nt: TGTGCCACCTCACTAAGGCCTAGCGGGAGAACTGGGGAGCTGTTTTTT; cdr3_aa: CATSLRPSGRTGELFF
clone_size: few; v_call: TRBV6-5; d_call: -; j_call: TRBJ2-3; cdr3_nt: TGTGCCAGCAGTTACGAGGGACACGTCCTTAACACAGATACGCAGTATTTT; cdr3_aa: CASSYEGHVLNTDTQYF
clone_size: few; v_call: TRBV24-1; d_call: -; j_call: TRBJ1-2; cdr3_nt: TGTGCCACCAGTGACCCGCTCACCGGCTACACCTTC; cdr3_aa: CATSDPLTGYTF
clone_size: -; v_call: TRBV7-9; d_call: -; j_call: TRBJ2-5; cdr3_nt: TGTGCCAGCAGCATAATCGGGACCCAAGAGACCCAGTACTTC; cdr3_aa: CASSIIGTQETQYF
clone_size: few; v_call: TRBV4-1; d_call: TRBD1; j_call: TRBJ1-5; cdr3_nt: TGCGCCAGCAGCCAGTTCGCGACAGGGCAACATCAGCCCCAGCATTTT; cdr3_aa: CASSQFATGQHQPQHF
clone_size: -; v_call: TRBV30; d_call: -; j_call: TRBJ2-3; cdr3_nt: TGTGCCTGGAACTCGAGGCAGAATACGCAGTATTTT; cdr3_aa: CAWNSRQNTQYF
clone_size: -; v_call: TRBV11-2; d_call: -; j_call: TRBJ1-2; cdr3_nt: TGTGCCAGCAGGAGGCCCCCTGGCTACACCTTC; cdr3_aa: CASRRPPGYTF
clone_size: few; v_call: TRBV4-1; d_call: -; j_call: TRBJ2-7; cdr3_nt: TGCGCCAGCAGCCAAGAAACTACCGCCAGCTCCTACGAGCAGTACTTC; cdr3_aa: CASSQETTASSYEQYF
clone_size: few; v_call: TRBV5-5; d_call: -; j_call: TRBJ2-1; cdr3_nt: TGTGCCAGCAGCTTGTTGTGGGGTCGCTATGAGCAGTTCTTC; cdr3_aa: CASSLLWGRYEQFF
clone_size: -; v_call: TRBV6-1; d_call: TRBD2; j_call: TRBJ2-5; cdr3_nt: TGTGCCAGCAGCCCGGGGGGTAGCGGGAGAAAAGAGACCCAGTACTTC; cdr3_aa: CASSPGGSGRKETQYF
clone_size: few; v_call: TRBV27; d_call: -; j_call: TRBJ2-7; cdr3_nt: TGTGCCAGCAGTTTACTCCCCGATAACTCCTACGAGCAGTACTTC; cdr3_aa: CASSLLPDNSYEQYF
clone_size: many; v_call: TRBV5-1; d_call: -; j_call: TRBJ1-1; cdr3_nt: TGCGCCAGCAGCCCGAGCCAAGGGGAAGCTTTCTTT; cdr3_aa: CASSPSQGEAFF
clone_size: many; v_call: TRBV6-1; d_call: TRBD2; j_call: TRBJ2-7; cdr3_nt: TGTGCCAGCAGGGGACTAGCGGGACGCCCCCCCTACGAGCAGTACTTC; cdr3_aa: CASRGLAGRPPYEQYF
clone_size: many; v_call: TRBV28; d_call: -; j_call: TRBJ2-7; cdr3_nt: TGTGCCAGCAGTTTCCGGCAGGTGAGCTCCTACGAGCAGTACTTC; cdr3_aa: CASSFRQVSSYEQYF
clone_size: few; v_call: TRBV5-8; d_call: TRBD2; j_call: TRBJ2-1; cdr3_nt: TGTGCCAGCAGCTTGGGAGGGACTAGCGGGAATGAGCAGTTCTTC; cdr3_aa: CASSLGGTSGNEQFF
clone_size: few; v_call: TRBV2; d_call: -; j_call: TRBJ2-1; cdr3_nt: TGTGCCAGCAGAGATCCTTTGAAGGGAGAATATCGGAATGAGCAGTTCTTC; cdr3_aa: CASRDPLKGEYRNEQFF
clone_size: few; v_call: TRBV7-9; d_call: -; j_call: TRBJ2-7; cdr3_nt: TGTGCCAGCAGCTTGGAGGGGTTCAGCGAGCAGTACTTC; cdr3_aa: CASSLEGFSEQYF
clone_size: many; v_call: TRBV20-1; d_call: -; j_call: TRBJ2-3; cdr3_nt: TGCAGTGCTCCAATTGAAGGAGATACGCAGTATTTT; cdr3_aa: CSAPIEGDTQYF
clone_size: few; v_call: TRBV4-1; d_call: -; j_call: TRBJ1-1; cdr3_nt: TGCGCCAGCAGCCAAGATCTGTATGACTCCGGGGGCGCTGAAGCTTTCTTT; cdr3_aa: CASSQDLYDSGGAEAFF
clone_size: many; v_call: TRBV3-1; d_call: TRBD1; j_call: TRBJ2-3; cdr3_nt: TGTGCCAGCAGCCAACCGGGACAGGGGACAGATACGCAGTATTTT; cdr3_aa: CASSQPGQGTDTQYF
clone_size: few; v_call: TRBV27; d_call: TRBD1; j_call: TRBJ2-5; cdr3_nt: TGTGCCAGCAGTTCCAGAGGACAGGTTGGCGAGACCCAGTACTTC; cdr3_aa: CASSSRGQVGETQYF
clone_size: -; v_call: TRBV27; d_call: TRBD2; j_call: TRBJ2-1; cdr3_nt: TGTGCCAGCAGCATCAGGAGGACTAGCGGGAGGAACTGGTACAATGAGCAGTTCTTC; cdr3_aa: CASSIRRTSGRNWYNEQFF
clone_size: few; v_call: TRBV3-1; d_call: -; j_call: TRBJ2-7; cdr3_nt: TGTGCCAGCAGCCCCCGACTAGAGGAGAAATACGAGCAGTACTTC; cdr3_aa: CASSPRLEEKYEQYF
clone_size: few; v_call: TRBV6-1; d_call: -; j_call: TRBJ1-2; cdr3_nt: TGTGCCAGCAGTGAATGGGCGGAGGGGGGCTACACCTTC; cdr3_aa: CASSEWAEGGYTF
clone_size: -; v_call: TRBV9; d_call: -; j_call: TRBJ2-3; cdr3_nt: TGTGCCAGCAGCGCTACCGGGACTCCGCCTACTAGCACAGATACGCAGTATTTT; cdr3_aa: CASSATGTPPTSTDTQYF
clone_size: -; v_call: TRBV20-1; d_call: TRBD1; j_call: TRBJ2-1; cdr3_nt: TGCAGTGCTCCGGACAGGGTTAATGAGCAGTTCTTC; cdr3_aa: CSAPDRVNEQFF
clone_size: once; v_call: TRBV7-9; d_call: TRBD1; j_call: TRBJ1-3; cdr3_nt: TGTGCCAGCAGCGCTACCCCGGGGACAGGGCCTGGAAACACCATATATTTT; cdr3_aa: CASSATPGTGPGNTIYF
clone_size: -; v_call: TRBV19; d_call: TRBD2; j_call: TRBJ2-1; cdr3_nt: TGTGCCAGCCGCTCGGGACTAGCGGGCAACAATGAGCAGTTCTTC; cdr3_aa: CASRSGLAGNNEQFF
clone_size: few; v_call: TRBV11-1; d_call: -; j_call: TRBJ2-5; cdr3_nt: TGTGCCAGCAGCCCCGGACTACCCGACACCGAGACCCAGTACTTC; cdr3_aa: CASSPGLPDTETQYF
clone_size: -; v_call: TRBV5-1; d_call: -; j_call: TRBJ2-1; cdr3_nt: TGCGCCAGCAGCCCGGAACCGGGCAATGAGCAGTTCTTC; cdr3_aa: CASSPEPGNEQFF
clone_size: few; v_call: TRBV21-1; d_call: -; j_call: TRBJ1-4; cdr3_nt: TGTGCCAGCAACCCAGGGGGACCTGAAAAACTGTTTTTT; cdr3_aa: CASNPGGPEKLFF